Listed here is a single TCR beta chain. Its antigen is unidentified. Germline loops: CDR1 SGHAT, CDR2 FQNNGV. This CDR3 region has 13 residues. Trimming pared 4 bases from V and 6 bases from J, leaving 12 bases between. PCR employed 60 Vbeta and 13 Jbeta primers. Using immunoSEQ multiplex PCR, the repertoire was profiled, and TCRdb retains in-frame clones only, with some absent. This sample has about 140,000 clones, with 60% to 75% found just once. The data originate from a study of cytomegalovirus exposure and HLA in healthy donors. Overall study results and limits: Within the data, a cluster of highly shared sequence variants was likely a sequencing artifact.

Sample: PBMCs. The gene calls are TRBV11-2 and TRBJ1-2, with D perhaps TRBD1 (6 bases). The receptor's source is a human donor in good health. The chain's CDR3 is CASSSGGGNGYTF. For the CDR3, the DNA is TGTGCCAGCAGCTCTGGGGGGGGCAATGGCTACACCTTC.